This T cell receptor (beta chain) derives from a study of T cells in Graves' hyperthyroidism and ophthalmopathy. The germline V gene encodes CDR1 SNHLY and CDR2 FYNNEI. V shed 7 bases, J shed 7 bases, and the junction held 4 bases outside the gene matches. The CDR3 length is 12 residues. It was uncontrolled infection, other autoimmune disease, pregnancy or lactation that excluded patients. Diagnostic decisions used clinical symptoms, serum thyroxine and TRAb, thyroid ultrasound and orbital computed tomography. Study-wide findings and caveats: Most expanded thyroid clonotypes above 0.001 recurred in blood.

As concerns this clonotype: No antigen is known for it.

RNA transcripts yielded amplified TCR beta CDR3 regions. The HTBI set primed first-round TCR CDR3 RT-PCR. From the multiplex PCR reads, TCRdb called clonotypes with MiXCR, one entry per CDR3 protein. The sample lists more than 500,000 distinct CDR3 sequences, about 43% seen once, with around 19% in the top ten. The chain couples TRBV2 to TRBJ2-1; 7 bases match TRBD1. The clonotype originates from an adult woman with Graves' disease, either hyperthyroidism or ophthalmopathy (not recorded which). Sequenced sample: peripheral blood or thyroid tissue (not recorded which). The CDR3: CASTPTGNEQFF. The CDR3, as DNA: TGTGCCAGCACTCCGACAGGGAATGAGCAGTTCTTC.